This T cell receptor (beta chain) was obtained from a study of blood T cell repertoires in COVID-19. Across the whole study: Specimens from acute and convalescent COVID-19 originated in the United States, Italy and Spain. In each case, the material was cDNA or gDNA derived from T cells, B-cell-depleted T cells, or PBMCs.

V lost 6 bases and J lost 1, with 7 bases in between. CDR1 is SGHNT, CDR2 YYREEE, per germline (reference sequence). The CDR3 extends over 12 amino acids. This clone appeared once. In the authors' methods: The assay estimated nucleated cells by amplifying reference gene primers. Using immunoSEQ multiplex PCR, the repertoire was profiled, and TCRdb retains in-frame clones only, with some absent. The V and J calls and clone size are taken from that table; D and trimming were inferred from the DNA. In the table there are around 160,000 clones, approximately 80% of which are singletons. The sample was peripheral blood. This sequence originates from a human donor with acute or convalescent COVID-19. The donor label of this sample is uncertain. The chain carries TRBV5-4 and TRBJ1-1, with a tentative D call TRBD1 (5 bases). The CDR3 DNA reads as TGTGCCAGCAACGGGGGGAACACTGAAGCTTTCTTT. Amino acid sequence: CASNGGNTEAFF.